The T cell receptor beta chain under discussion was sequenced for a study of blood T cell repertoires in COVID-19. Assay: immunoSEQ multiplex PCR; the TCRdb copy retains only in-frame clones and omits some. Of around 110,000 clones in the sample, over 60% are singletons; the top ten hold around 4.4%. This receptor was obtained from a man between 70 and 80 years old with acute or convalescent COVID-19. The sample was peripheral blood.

The CDR3 DNA reads TGTGCCAGCAGTGACTGGAGGAGGGATCAGCCCCAGCATTTT. Translation: CASSDWRRDQPQHF. The rearrangement uses TRBV25-1 and TRBJ1-5; D uncertain. The CDR3 runs to 14 residues. The V end lost 3 bases, the J end lost 5 bases, and 11 bases lay between the germline ends. Germline CDR1 reads MGHDK; CDR2 reads SYGVNS. The full variable domain, completed using reference TRBV25-1 and TRBJ1-5, is EADIYQTPRYLVIGTGKKITLECSQTMGHDKMYWYQQDPGMELHLIHYSYGVNSTEKGDLSSESTVSRIRTEHFPLTLESARPSHTSQYLCASSDWRRDQPQHFGDGTRLSIL.